This T cell receptor (beta chain) was retrieved from a study of OX40 agonist ivuxolimab in advanced cancers. About the research overall: Prior anti-PD-1, anti-PD-L1 or anti-CTLA-4 therapy did not bar entry, and about 38% had some.

General study findings and limits: Averaging showed that CD8+ T cells had more expanded clones than CD4+ did. Antigen specificity was not determined for the expanded peripheral T cells. At 0.1 to 3.0 mg/kg, clonal expansion of CD4+ and CD8+ blood T cells had occurred by week 6.

The CDR3 extends over 18 amino acids. V lost 1 base and J lost 7; bases outside the gene matches: 13. Germline lookup yields CDR1 SGHTA and CDR2 FQGTGA. Here immunoSEQ multiplex PCR was the method, and the copy in TCRdb shows in-frame clones only, minus some. The sample records over 25,000 clones, around 83% being singletons. For this clone: What it binds is unknown.

The chain uses TRBV7-3 and TRBJ2-1, with 10 nucleotides matching TRBD2. Material: CD4+ or CD8+ T cells sorted from blood, obtained in a trial of the OX40 agonist ivuxolimab. The origin of this receptor is an adult with an advanced solid tumor such as melanoma, head and neck, liver or kidney cancer. CDR3 sequence: CASSLSLAGDGVGNEQFF. Here the CDR3 DNA reads TGTGCCAGCAGCTTAAGCCTAGCGGGGGATGGGGTAGGGAATGAGCAGTTCTTC.